Shown below are 23 T cell receptor beta chains from a single sample sequenced in a study of CD8+ T cells in alopecia areata. Extracted RNA was reverse transcribed into cDNA, the sequencing template. Assay: immunoSEQ multiplex PCR; the TCRdb copy retains only in-frame clones and omits some. The table has 200,000 to 250,000 clones, around 66% seen once. Treatment indicated: oral pan-JAK inhibitor, 5-10 mg twice daily. Sequencing used CD4+ T cells sorted from blood, obtained at week 4, from a patient treated with tofacitinib. The receptors derive from a human donor with alopecia areata.

The chain employs TRBV30 and TRBJ1-5, with TRBD1 matching over 7 bases. From germline, CDR1 is GTSNPN and CDR2 SVGIG (reference sequence). Trimming cost V 6 bases and J 8 bases; bases outside gene matches: 16. The CDR3 totals 15 residues. The CDR3 DNA follows: TGTGCCTGCACAGGGGAATCAGGGCTAGTAAAGCCCCAGCATTTT. Protein sequence: CACTGESGLVKPQHF. Full variable domain (remainder filled in from reference TRBV30 and TRBJ1-5): SQTIHQWPATLVQPVGSPLSLECTVEGTSNPNLYWYRQAAGRGLQLLFYSVGIGQISSEVPQNLSASRPQDRQFILSSKKLLLSDSGFYLCACTGESGLVKPQHFGDGTRLSIL.

V is TRBV29-1 and J is TRBJ2-7; the match to TRBD1 covers 8 bases. This CDR3 contains 14 residues. The V gene end was trimmed by 3 bases and the J gene end by 6 bases; junction bases not matched to a gene: 10. Germline CDR1 is SQVTM and CDR2 is ANQGSEA. DNA of the CDR3: TGCAGCGTTGAGGAAGATGACAGGGGAGGCGAGCAGTACTTC. Amino acid sequence: CSVEEDDRGGEQYF.

Only a few counts were recorded for this clone. The V and J genes are TRBV29-1 and TRBJ2-3; D remains ambiguous. Germline lookup yields CDR1 SQVTM and CDR2 ANQGSEA. The CDR3 is made up of 13 amino acids. Trimming took 4 bases from V and 0 from J, leaving 8 bases between them. The CDR3 loop is CSVVGISTDTQYF. DNA of the CDR3: TGCAGCGTTGTGGGCATTAGCACAGATACGCAGTATTTT.

In this sample, this clone turned up a few times. V gene TRBV29-1 combines with J gene TRBJ2-3; 9 nucleotides align to TRBD1. The germline V gene has CDR1 SQVTM and CDR2 ANQGSEA. The CDR3 is 15 residues long. Trimming cost V 3 bases and J 2 bases; bases outside gene matches: 6. The DNA of the CDR3 is TGCAGCGTTGATCGACAGGGGGTTTACACAGATACGCAGTATTTT. This codes for CSVDRQGVYTDTQYF.

This chain uses TRBV7-2 with TRBJ1-2, with a weak D call TRBD1 (6 bases). Trimming stripped 3 bases from V and 2 bases from J, with 10 bases between. The CDR3 runs to 14 residues. The germline gives CDR1 SGHTA, CDR2 FQGNSA. CDR3 sequence reads: CASSLAGVNYGYTF. The CDR3 DNA sequence: TGTGCCAGCAGCTTGGCAGGGGTGAACTATGGCTACACCTTC.

This chain links TRBV6-5 with TRBJ2-6; D gene unclear. CDR3 length equals 15 residues. Trimming took 0 bases from V and 1 from J, leaving 4 bases between them. Germline V lookup: CDR1 MNHEY, CDR2 SVGAGI. The CDR3 protein is CASSYSASGANVLTF. The CDR3 coding sequence is TGTGCCAGCAGTTACTCGGCTTCTGGGGCCAACGTCCTGACTTTC.

This clone was seen more than once but under ten times. Distinct nucleotide sequences in the sample also encode this CDR3. The chain couples TRBV7-2 to TRBJ2-7; no reliable D call. This CDR3 contains 14 residues. Germline V gene sequence: CDR1 SGHTA, CDR2 FQGNSA. The V and J ends lost 4 bases and 0 bases respectively, with 10 bases between them. The CDR3 nucleotides are TGTGCCAGCAGCTCCACGCCCGGCTCCTACGAGCAGTACTTC. This gives the protein CASSSTPGSYEQYF.

Only a few counts were recorded for this clone. This rearrangement joins TRBV6-6 to TRBJ2-2; TRBD2 matches 9 bases. Losses at the gene ends were 5 bases for V and 7 bases for J; bases not matched to a gene: 8. The CDR3 spans 15 residues. Per germline, CDR1 MNHNY and CDR2 SVGAGI (reference sequence). The CDR3 sequence is CASSSPGTSSGELFF. In DNA form, the CDR3 reads TGTGCCAGCAGTAGCCCGGGGACTAGCAGCGGGGAGCTGTTTTTT.

The V call is TRBV7-2, the J call TRBJ1-2, with 8 bases matching TRBD1. This CDR3 comprises 13 residues. The V and J ends lost 5 bases and 8 bases, in that order; junction bases with no gene match: 7. CDR1 and CDR2 from the germline V gene are SGHTA and FQGNSA. CDR3 residues: CASSQDRVGGYTF. CDR3 bases: TGTGCCAGCAGCCAGGACAGGGTTGGGGGCTACACCTTC.

The rearrangement joins TRBV9 to TRBJ2-3; 10 bases line up with TRBD1. Germline-derived CDR1 and CDR2 are SGDLS and YYNGEE. This CDR3 has 17 residues. V was pared by 0 bases and J by 2 bases, with 6 bases of the junction left unmatched. Here the CDR3 DNA reads TGTGCCAGCAGCGTAGGAGGGGGACAGGGGATCACAGATACGCAGTATTTT. Its translation: CASSVGGGQGITDTQYF.

The chain joins TRBV2 to TRBJ2-5; the D is unclear. This CDR3 contains 10 residues. The V and J ends lost 6 bases and 7 bases respectively, with 6 bases between them. Germline CDR1 SNHLY, CDR2 FYNNEI. In nucleotides, the CDR3 is TGTGCCAGCAGAGTGGGGACCCAGTACTTC. Translated, it gives CASRVGTQYF.

The chain couples TRBV7-2 to TRBJ1-2; 7 nucleotides match TRBD1. The CDR3 covers 14 residues. Germline lookup yields CDR1 SGHTA and CDR2 FQGNSA. V was clipped by 0 bases and J by 8 bases; unmatched bases: 6. The CDR3 here is CASSLALQGIGYTF. DNA of the CDR3: TGTGCCAGCAGCTTAGCGTTACAGGGGATAGGCTACACCTTC. The full variable domain, rest sourced from reference TRBV7-2 and TRBJ1-2, is GAGVSQSPSNKVTEKGKDVELRCDPISGHTALYWYRQSLGQGLEFLIYFQGNSAPDKSGLPSDRFSAERTGGSVSTLTIQRTQQEDSAVYLCASSLALQGIGYTFGSGTRLTVV.

Points on this clone: The junction departs from the called germline gene at one end, perhaps through a read error. This rearrangement joins TRBV30 to TRBJ2-7, with TRBD1 as a possible D gene (5 bases). The germline V gene has CDR1 GTSNPN and CDR2 SVGIG (reference sequence). CDR3 length equals 14 residues. The CDR3 here is CAWTRQWGNYEQHF. CDR3 nucleotides: TGTGCCTGGACCAGACAGTGGGGTAACTACGAGCAGCACTTC.

The V gene is TRBV29-1, the J gene TRBJ2-7; a possible D gene is TRBD1 (6 bases). CDR1 and CDR2 from the germline V gene are SQVTM and ANQGSEA. The CDR3 length is 12 residues. Trimming cost V 3 bases and J 2 bases, with 8 bases left between them. DNA of the CDR3: TGCAGCGTTGAGGGACAACCCTACGAGCAGTACTTC. As protein: CSVEGQPYEQYF.

This clone was seen only once. V usage is TRBV7-9 and J usage is TRBJ1-5, with 9 bases identical to TRBD1. CDR3 length equals 15 residues. Germline values: CDR1 SEHNR, CDR2 FQNEAQ (reference sequence). Losses at the gene ends were 4 bases for V and 0 bases for J; bases not matched to a gene: 1. CDR3: CASSWGQGSNQPQHF. CDR3 nucleotide sequence: TGTGCCAGCAGCTGGGGACAGGGTAGCAATCAGCCCCAGCATTTT. Together with reference TRBV7-9 and TRBJ1-5, the CDR3 gives the full variable domain: DTGVSQNPRHKITKRGQNVTFRCDPISEHNRLYWYRQTLGQGPEFLTYFQNEAQLEKSRLLSDRFSAERPKGSFSTLEIQRTEQGDSAMYLCASSWGQGSNQPQHFGDGTRLSIL.

This clone was detected only once. This chain links TRBV4-3 with TRBJ1-4, with D possibly TRBD1 on 6 matching bases. The V end was cut by 0 bases, the J end by 7 bases, with 9 bases between. Germline V lookup: CDR1 LGHNA, CDR2 YSLEER. The CDR3 consists of 14 residues. The CDR3 sequence is CASSQDRGREKLFF. Here the CDR3 DNA reads TGCGCCAGCAGCCAAGACAGGGGACGTGAAAAACTGTTTTTT.

This clone has just a few counts. The CDR3 DNA sequence: TGTGCCAGCAGCCGACTAGCGGGGGGTATAGATACGCAGTATTTT. Translation: CASSRLAGGIDTQYF. J is TRBJ2-3 and V is TRBV7-8; 13 bases align to TRBD2. The germline V gene has CDR1 SGHVS and CDR2 FQNEAQ. The junction had 4 bases not matched to a gene; V was cut back by 5 bases and J by 5 bases. The CDR3 has 15 amino acids. The whole variable domain, remainder taken from reference TRBV7-8 and TRBJ2-3, is GAGVSQSPRYKVAKRGQDVALRCDPISGHVSLFWYQQALGQGPEFLTYFQNEAQLDKSGLPSDRFFAERPEGSVSTLKIQRTQQEDSAVYLCASSRLAGGIDTQYFGPGTRLTVL.

The J gene is TRBJ2-5, the V gene TRBV7-8; D is unclear. This CDR3 is built from 13 residues. The germline gives CDR1 SGHVS, CDR2 FQNEAQ. CDR3: CAVTLGLVSAQYF. The CDR3 coding sequence is TGTGCAGTTACGTTGGGTCTTGTCTCGGCCCAGTACTTC. The complete variable domain, with remaining parts taken from reference TRBV7-8 and TRBJ2-5, reads GAGVSQSPRYKVAKRGQDVALRCDPISGHVSLFWYQQALGQGPEFLTYFQNEAQLDKSGLPSDRFFAERPEGSVSTLKIQRTQQEDSAVYLCAVTLGLVSAQYFGPGTRLLVL.

The rearrangement links TRBV30 to TRBJ1-2, with D possibly being TRBD1 (5 bases). There are 13 residues in the CDR3. Germline V gives CDR1 GTSNPN, CDR2 SVGIG (reference sequence). The V end lost 2 bases, the J end lost 2 bases, and 9 bases lay between the germline ends. The CDR3 nucleotides read TGTGCCTGGAGTCGGGGGAACAACTATGGCTACACCTTC. Translation: CAWSRGNNYGYTF.

The rearrangement links TRBV25-1 to TRBJ2-6; D gene uncertain. This CDR3 has 12 residues. Trimming cost V 5 bases and J 4 bases, with 3 bases left between them. Germline lookup yields CDR1 MGHDK and CDR2 SYGVNS. The CDR3 DNA reads as TGTGCCAGCAGTTCCGGGGCCAACGTCCTGACTTTC. It translates to CASSSGANVLTF.

V is TRBV29-1 and J is TRBJ1-1; D gene uncertain. V lost 6 bases, J lost 4 bases, and 21 bases lay in between. The V gene's germline CDR1 is SQVTM and CDR2 ANQGSEA. There are 15 residues in the CDR3. Here the CDR3 reads CSVGEPMGTATEAFF. Written as DNA, the CDR3 is TGCAGCGTCGGGGAACCGATGGGAACGGCCACTGAAGCTTTCTTT. Based on the CDR3 plus reference TRBV29-1 and TRBJ1-1, the full variable domain is SAVISQKPSRDICQRGTSLTIQCQVDSQVTMMFWYRQQPGQSLTLIATANQGSEATYESGFVIDKFPISRPNLTFSTLTVSNMSPEDSSIYLCSVGEPMGTATEAFFGQGTRLTVV.

The chain joins TRBV2 to TRBJ1-2; TRBD1 is a possible D gene (5 bases). The germline V gene has CDR1 SNHLY and CDR2 FYNNEI. The V end was cut by 6 bases, the J end by 5 bases, with 10 bases between. This CDR3 spans 12 amino acids. For the CDR3, the DNA is TGTGCCAGCAGCAGGGAGGGTTATGGCTACACCTTC. Protein: CASSREGYGYTF. Variable domain in full (rest from reference TRBV2 and TRBJ1-2): EPEVTQTPSHQVTQMGQEVILRCVPISNHLYFYWYRQILGQKVEFLVSFYNNEISEKSEIFDDQFSVERPDGSNFTLKIRSTKLEDSAMYFCASSREGYGYTFGSGTRLTVV.

The chain links TRBV2 to TRBJ1-6; no firm D call. Germline V lookup: CDR1 SNHLY, CDR2 FYNNEI. This CDR3 spans 13 amino acids. V lost 5 bases, J lost 4 bases, and 6 bases lay in between. CDR3 nucleotides: TGTGCCAGCAGTACGGATTATAATTCACCCCTCCACTTT. Protein product: CASSTDYNSPLHF.